This TCR beta chain derives from a study of PD-L1 blockade in urothelial cancer. Background on the study: Median T cell yield per blood sample was about 150,000 cells.

Sample time point: peripheral blood 6 weeks after treatment start. The cohort comprised individuals with locally advanced or metastatic urothelial carcinoma. Only in-frame clones appear in the TCRdb table, and some are missing; sequencing was by immunoSEQ multiplex PCR. This sample yields 25,000 to 35,000 clones, of which 70% to 80% are seen a single time; about 3.7% belongs to the top ten. The starting material was PBMCs, obtained around atezolizumab (anti-PD-L1) treatment. This TCR derives from a man between 65 and 80 years old with urothelial cancer.

The CDR3, as DNA: TGTGCCAGCAGCCTCGGACTAGCGGGTTACTACGAGCAGTACTTC. As protein: CASSLGLAGYYEQYF. The J gene is TRBJ2-7, the V gene TRBV7-3; 11 nucleotides agree with TRBD2. CDR3 length equals 15 residues. V trimming: 5 bases; J trimming: 3 bases; junction bases outside the gene matches: 6. Germline V gives CDR1 SGHTA, CDR2 FQGTGA.